These 7 T cell receptor beta chains were sequenced from one sample in a study of shared clonotypes between healthy human individuals (dated by TCRdb to 2018 to 2020). Libraries were made using the immunoSEQ multiplex PCR assay. The table comes from immuneACCESS by way of TCRdb, which keeps in-frame sequences with V and J called. Part of the clones is missing from these tables; in studies checked, under half for an unresolved V gene and the rest for unknown reasons. In all, the sample holds some 1 million clones, and approximately 70% of those were seen once. The top ten clonotypes cover about 1.5% of the sample. The specimen was memory CD4+ T cells sorted from blood. Reading the label with the study, this specimen's cell subset or site is: CD45RA-negative fraction. These TCRs come from a man between 18 and 29 years old in good health.

The rearrangement joins TRBV4-3 to TRBJ2-7; TRBD1 matches 11 bases. With 3 bases clipped from V and 3 bases from J, the junction kept 7 bases outside the gene matches. Per germline, CDR1 LGHNA and CDR2 YSLEER. The CDR3 consists of 16 residues. CDR3 in DNA: TGCGCCAGCAGCCAGAGGGGACAGGGGGTTTACTACGAGCAGTACTTC. It yields the protein CASSQRGQGVYYEQYF.

The chain uses TRBV10-3 and TRBJ2-1; 8 nucleotides agree with TRBD2. The J segment lost 7 bases and the V segment lost 0 bases, leaving 11 bases of the junction unmatched. The germline CDR1 and CDR2 sequences are ENHRY and SYGVKD. The CDR3 spans 17 residues. CDR3 nucleotide sequence: TGTGCCATCAGTGAGTCACCCATAAGCGGGAGCGGGAATGAGCAGTTCTTC. It yields the protein CAISESPISGSGNEQFF.

This clone was counted at least ten times. The gene calls are TRBV5-6 and TRBJ2-7; D uncertain. Germline V gene sequence: CDR1 SGHDT, CDR2 YYEEEE. This CDR3 is built from 14 residues. V was pared by 3 bases and J by 2 bases, with 12 bases between. CDR3 region: CASSSPVPPYEQYF. CDR3 nucleotide sequence: TGTGCCAGCAGCTCTCCGGTGCCCCCCTACGAGCAGTACTTC.

The chain is built from TRBV2 and TRBJ2-7; TRBD1 or TRBD2 may be the D gene (6 bases each). Trimming took off 8 bases at V and 2 bases at J, with 16 bases between the two ends. The CDR3 runs 14 residues. The V gene's germline CDR1 is SNHLY and CDR2 FYNNEI. In DNA form, the CDR3 reads TGTGCCAGCCTGAAAGGGGGGATCCCCTACGAGCAGTACTTC. Translating gives CASLKGGIPYEQYF. The complete variable domain, with remaining parts taken from reference TRBV2 and TRBJ2-7, reads EPEVTQTPSHQVTQMGQEVILRCVPISNHLYFYWYRQILGQKVEFLVSFYNNEISEKSEIFDDQFSVERPDGSNFTLKIRSTKLEDSAMYFCASLKGGIPYEQYFGPGTRLTVT.

The chain links TRBV9 to TRBJ1-1; no definite D call. The CDR3 runs to 13 residues. The germline gives CDR1 SGDLS, CDR2 YYNGEE. With 2 bases removed from V and 5 bases from J, the gap between germline ends came to 10 bases. CDR3 bases: TGTGCCAGCAGCGTTGGCTGGGGTACTGAAGCTTTCTTT. Its protein is CASSVGWGTEAFF.

V and J are TRBV6-1 and TRBJ1-6; no clear D. Trimming took 5 bases from V and 15 from J, leaving 11 bases between them. The CDR3 spans 11 residues. Germline-derived CDR1 and CDR2 are MNHNS and SASEGT. DNA for the CDR3: TGTGCCAGCAGTTACGGGCAAAACCTCCACTTT. It specifies CASSYGQNLHF.

The chain employs TRBV28 and TRBJ1-4, with D possibly matching TRBD1 (6 bases). The germline CDR1 and CDR2 sequences are MDHEN and SYDVKM. The CDR3 runs to 14 residues. Trimming took off 8 bases at V and 7 bases at J, with 17 bases between the two ends. The CDR3 here is CASGRGVYGEKLFF. CDR3 sequence (DNA): TGTGCCAGCGGTAGGGGGGTTTACGGTGAAAAACTGTTTTTT.